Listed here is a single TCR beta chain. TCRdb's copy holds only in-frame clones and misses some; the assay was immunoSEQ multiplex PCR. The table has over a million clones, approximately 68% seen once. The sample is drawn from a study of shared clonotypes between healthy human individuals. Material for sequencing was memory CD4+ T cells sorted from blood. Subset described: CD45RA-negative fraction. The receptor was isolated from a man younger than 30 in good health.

CDR3 sequence reads: CASSSRGSDEKLFF. CDR3 in DNA: TGTGCCAGCAGCTCACGGGGGAGCGATGAAAAACTGTTTTTT. The chain couples TRBV5-4 to TRBJ1-4; D is perhaps TRBD1 (5 bases). The CDR3 length is 14 residues. Deletions cut 3 bases from V and 6 bases from J, with 12 bases between. The germline gives CDR1 SGHNT, CDR2 YYREEE (reference sequence).